The 12 T cell receptor beta chains below come from one sample, sequenced in a study of shared clonotypes between healthy human individuals. Positive CCR7 selection of CD45RO-negative cells yielded the naive CD8 cells, and terminally differentiated effector memory CD45RA+ cells were excluded. Assay used: immunoSEQ multiplex PCR; TCRdb lists only in-frame clones, some missing. Here the sample spans millions of clones, about 94% being singletons. Sequenced material: naive CD8+ T cells sorted from blood. Every receptor here comes from a man between 18 and 29 years old in good health.

As to this clone: Other nucleotide sequences from this sample produce the same CDR3. The J gene is TRBJ2-7, the V gene TRBV7-6; 10 positions match TRBD1. The CDR3 is 14 residues long. Unmatched junction bases numbered 5, after V lost 5 bases and J lost 4 bases. Per the germline V gene, CDR1 is SGHVS and CDR2 is FNYEAQ. DNA for the CDR3: TGTGCCAGCAGCCTACGGGACAGGGGATACGAGCAGTACTTC. It is translated as CASSLRDRGYEQYF.

The chain links TRBV5-8 to TRBJ2-1, with 7 positions matching TRBD2. This CDR3 contains 14 residues. V trimming: 4 bases; J trimming: 6 bases; junction bases outside the gene matches: 7. Germline V gives CDR1 SGHTS, CDR2 YDEGEE. CDR3 bases: TGTGCCAGCAGCCCCGGGACTAACTCCAATGAGCAGTTCTTC. Amino acids: CASSPGTNSNEQFF.

This chain connects TRBV19 to TRBJ2-3, with D possibly matching TRBD1 (6 bases). The ends were cut back, 7 bases at V and 1 base at J, with 12 bases in the middle. The CDR3 is 14 residues long. The germline V gene encodes CDR1 LNHDA and CDR2 SQIVND (reference sequence). In DNA, the CDR3 is TGTGCCAGTAAAGGGGGTCTGGGCACAGATACGCAGTATTTT. It is translated as CASKGGLGTDTQYF.

This chain joins TRBV7-8 and TRBJ2-7; 11 bases line up with TRBD1. Losses at the gene ends were 6 bases for V and 2 bases for J; bases not matched to a gene: 3. The CDR3 spans 14 residues. Germline V lookup: CDR1 SGHVS, CDR2 FQNEAQ. This CDR3 is CASSWGQGAYEQYF. CDR3 DNA: TGTGCCAGCAGTTGGGGACAGGGGGCCTACGAGCAGTACTTC.

In the case of this clone: One end of the junction fails to match germline, which may point to a read error. This sequence joins TRBV7-6 and TRBJ2-5; no firm D call. Germline lookup yields CDR1 SGHVS and CDR2 FNYEAQ. This CDR3 comprises 15 residues. The CDR3 region has the DNA TGTGCCAGCAGCATGGACGGAAACGTACAAGAGATCCAGTACTTC. Protein sequence: CASSMDGNVQEIQYF.

The V call is TRBV6-6, the J call TRBJ2-4, with TRBD2 identical over 10 bases. J was trimmed by 3 bases and V by 1 base; bases with no gene match: 3. Germline CDR1 is MNHNY and CDR2 is SVGAGI (reference sequence). The CDR3 extends over 16 amino acids. The CDR3, as DNA: TGTGCCAGCAGTTACTTCCTAGCGGGGGTCAAAAACATTCAGTACTTC. Its translation: CASSYFLAGVKNIQYF.

This clone has more than one count but fewer than ten. This chain joins TRBV5-1 and TRBJ2-7; 11 bases are shared with TRBD1. V lost 4 bases, J lost 6 bases, and 3 bases stayed unmatched. There are 13 residues in the CDR3. Looked up from germline, CDR1 is SGHRS and CDR2 is YFSETQ. CDR3 DNA: TGCGCCAGCAGCGCGGGACAGGGGGGCGAGCAGTACTTC. It encodes CASSAGQGGEQYF. Combining the CDR3 with reference TRBV5-1 and TRBJ2-7 gives the whole variable domain KAGVTQTPRYLIKTRGQQVTLSCSPISGHRSVSWYQQTPGQGLQFLFEYFSETQRNKGNFPGRFSGRQFSNSRSEMNVSTLELGDSALYLCASSAGQGGEQYFGPGTRLTVT.

This chain uses TRBV4-1 with TRBJ2-1, with 9 bases aligning to TRBD2. Germline V lookup: CDR1 MGHRA, CDR2 YSYEKL. Unmatched junction bases numbered 10, after V lost 1 base and J lost 9 bases. The CDR3 is 16 amino acids. CDR3 sequence (DNA): TGCGCCAGCAGCCAAGGAGCGAGTAGCGGGAGTTTTGAGCAGTTCTTC. Translating it yields CASSQGASSGSFEQFF.

The chain's CDR3 is CASSPDLQGITDTQYF. As DNA, the CDR3 is TGCGCCAGCAGCCCAGACTTACAGGGAATCACAGATACGCAGTATTTT. V gene TRBV5-1 combines with J gene TRBJ2-3, with D perhaps matching TRBD1 (6 bases). Looked up from germline, CDR1 is SGHRS and CDR2 is YFSETQ. This CDR3 comprises 16 residues. With 4 bases removed from V and 2 bases from J, the gap between germline ends came to 17 bases.

The chain links TRBV2 to TRBJ2-1; 10 positions agree with TRBD1. The CDR3 runs to 14 residues. After removal of 7 bases from V and 4 bases from J, the junction contained 4 bases not matched to a gene. CDR1 is SNHLY and CDR2 is FYNNEI in the germline V gene. This CDR3 is CASNPGQGYNEQFF. The CDR3 DNA is TGTGCCAGCAATCCGGGACAGGGGTACAATGAGCAGTTCTTC.

The chain employs TRBV7-2 and TRBJ2-1; no definite D call. Trimming pared 2 bases from V and 4 bases from J, leaving 9 bases between. Germline CDR1 and CDR2: SGHTA and FQGNSA. This CDR3 spans 14 amino acids. Here the CDR3 reads CASSLFTDYNEQFF. The CDR3, as DNA: TGTGCCAGCAGCTTATTCACAGATTACAATGAGCAGTTCTTC.

Comment on this clone: The same CDR3 is also encoded by other DNA sequences in this sample. The chain is built from TRBV11-2 and TRBJ1-4; no firm D call. Trimming took 1 base from V and 5 from J, leaving 2 bases between them. The CDR3 totals 12 residues. Looked up from germline, CDR1 is SGHAT and CDR2 is FQNNGV. CDR3 loop: CASSLGNEKLFF. The CDR3 nucleotides read TGTGCCAGCAGCTTAGGGAATGAAAAACTGTTTTTT.